The present entry profiles one T cell receptor (beta chain) with its context. Its antigen is as yet unknown. Libraries were prepared by immunoSEQ multiplex PCR; TCRdb keeps only in-frame clonotypes and omits some of them. In the table there are about 1,900,000 clones, roughly 95% of which are singletons. This entry comes from a study of shared clonotypes between healthy human individuals. CD45RO-negative, CCR7-positively selected cells formed the naive CD8 fraction, excluding terminally differentiated effector memory CD45RA+ cells. The germline gives CDR1 MGHRA, CDR2 YSYEKL. The ends lost 1 base at V and 4 bases at J; junction bases unmatched: 7. This CDR3 is built from 15 residues. Study-level points and caveats: Unshared clonotypes carried lower generation probabilities than those common to all four donors.

The chain carries TRBV4-1 and TRBJ2-7; 7 bases are shared with TRBD1. The TCR sequence derives from a man younger than 35 in good health. What was sequenced was naive CD8+ T cells sorted from blood. In nucleotides, the CDR3 is TGCGCCAGCAGCCAAGTTGGTCAGGGGGTATACGAGCAGTACTTC. Protein sequence: CASSQVGQGVYEQYF.